Shown below are 18 T cell receptor beta chains from a single sample sequenced in a study of early T cells in non-severe SARS-CoV-2 infection. TCRdb recomputed calls from the 5' RACE reads with MiXCR, one row per CDR3 protein. Altogether about 130,000 distinct CDR3 sequences are present, around 14% being singletons, with the ten largest covering 20% to 25%. Sequences were obtained from whole blood. The source of these receptors is an adult who was a healthcare worker with PCR-confirmed SARS-CoV-2 infection or an uninfected control (not recorded which).

The V gene is TRBV10-3, the J gene TRBJ2-2; 10 bases line up with TRBD2. Germline trimming cut 7 bases from V and 6 bases from J; bases unmatched to any gene: 8. The length of the CDR3 is 15 residues. CDR1 is ENHRY, CDR2 SYGVKD, per germline. The CDR3, as DNA: TGTGCCATCACCTCAGCGGGGGGGCCCGCCGGGGAGCTGTTTTTT. It yields the protein CAITSAGGPAGELFF.

The chain recombines TRBV5-1 with TRBJ2-5; D possibly uses TRBD1 or TRBD2 (5 bases each). Trimming shortened V by 2 bases and J by 3 bases, and 8 bases separated the two germline ends. The CDR3 consists of 13 residues. Germline V gene lookup returns CDR1 SGHRS and CDR2 YFSETQ. The CDR3 DNA sequence: TGCGCCAGCAGCTTCGGGGCAGAAGAGACCCAGTACTTC. It yields the protein CASSFGAEETQYF.

This clonotype was recorded many times. The chain carries TRBV10-3 and TRBJ1-1, with D perhaps matching TRBD1 (6 bases). V was pared by 1 base and J by 2 bases, with 11 bases between. The CDR3 spans 15 residues. Germline V lookup: CDR1 ENHRY, CDR2 SYGVKD. The CDR3 region is CAISELRGENTEAFF. Written as DNA, the CDR3 is TGTGCCATCAGTGAGTTAAGGGGGGAAAACACTGAAGCTTTCTTT.

The chain couples TRBV18 to TRBJ2-3; a weak D match, TRBD2 (5 bases). CDR3 length: 15 residues. Per germline, CDR1 KGHSH and CDR2 LQKENI. Trimming cost V 3 bases and J 5 bases, with 15 bases left between them. The CDR3 sequence: CASSPKSRAEDTQYF. CDR3 DNA sequence: TGTGCCAGCTCACCGAAAAGCAGAGCGGAAGATACGCAGTATTTT.

This clonotype has more than one count but fewer than ten. This chain connects TRBV12-3 or TRBV12-4 to TRBJ1-2, with 10 positions matching TRBD1. This CDR3 has 15 residues. V shed 4 bases and J 4 bases; nucleotides not matched to a gene: 6. The DNA for the CDR3 is TGTGCCAGCAGTTCTTCCGGGACAGGGGCCTATGGCTACACCTTC. Protein: CASSSSGTGAYGYTF.

This clonotype was counted between two and nine times. The rearrangement joins TRBV20-1 to TRBJ1-1, with D unclear. In germline, CDR1 is DFQATT, CDR2 SNEGSKA (reference sequence). The CDR3 has 12 residues. Trimming stripped 6 bases from V and 4 bases from J, with 12 bases between. The CDR3 DNA reads TGCAGTGCGTTTGGGGTTTTCACTGAAGCTTTCTTT. Translation gives CSAFGVFTEAFF.

This clonotype was seen a few times. V and J are TRBV12-3 or TRBV12-4 and TRBJ1-5; D is undetermined. This CDR3 region has 14 residues. Between the trimmed V and J ends, which lost 6 bases and 5 bases, there was a span of 14 bases. The CDR3 DNA reads as TGTGCCAGCAGCCCCGAGGAGGGCGATCAGCCCCAGCATTTT. This sequence encodes CASSPEEGDQPQHF.

The chain uses TRBV14 and TRBJ1-2; D is undetermined. Trimming stripped 3 bases from V and 5 bases from J, with 10 bases between. This CDR3 spans 13 amino acids. CDR1 and CDR2 from the germline V gene are SGHDN and FVKESK. The CDR3 region has the DNA TGTGCCAGCAGCCAGGACGGAGTATATGGCTACACCTTC. Amino acids: CASSQDGVYGYTF.

This clonotype was recorded a few times. V usage is TRBV10-2 and J usage is TRBJ1-2; 10 bases match TRBD1. The trim removed 2 bases at V and 2 bases at J, leaving 2 bases unmatched. Germline V gene data show CDR1 as WSHSY and CDR2 as SAAADI. The CDR3 sequence is 15 residues long. The CDR3 bases are TGCGCCAGCAGTGAGACGGGACAGGGGAACTATGGCTACACCTTC. Translated: CASSETGQGNYGYTF.

The V gene is TRBV12-3 or TRBV12-4, the J gene TRBJ1-6, with 9 bases that match TRBD1. V lost 4 bases and J lost 7; bases outside the gene matches: 8. This CDR3 region has 16 residues. CDR3 sequence reads: CASSSGQGIANSPLHF. CDR3 DNA: TGTGCCAGCAGTTCAGGACAGGGGATCGCGAATTCACCCCTCCACTTT.

There are a few counts of this clonotype. The CDR3 here is CASSYSRGETQYF. CDR3 DNA sequence: TGTGCCAGCAGTTATAGCCGGGGGGAGACCCAGTACTTC. V gene TRBV11-2 combines with J gene TRBJ2-5; D is possibly TRBD2 (6 bases). This CDR3 has 13 amino acids. Trimming removed 6 bases from V and 5 bases from J, with 13 bases in between. Per germline, CDR1 SGHAT and CDR2 FQNNGV. The full variable domain, rest sourced from reference TRBV11-2 and TRBJ2-5, is EAGVAQSPRYKIIEKRQSVAFWCNPISGHATLYWYQQILGQGPKLLIQFQNNGVVDDSQLPKDRFSAERLKGVDSTLKIQPAKLEDSAVYLCASSYSRGETQYFGPGTRLLVL.

The chain uses TRBV4-2 and TRBJ2-7, with D possibly being TRBD1 (6 bases). CDR3 size: 15 residues. Trimming took 3 bases from V and 3 from J, leaving 15 bases between them. The germline V gene encodes CDR1 LGHNA and CDR2 YNFKEQ. The chain's CDR3 is CASSHAQGQDYEQYF. In nucleotides, the CDR3 is TGTGCCAGCAGCCATGCGCAGGGGCAAGACTACGAGCAGTACTTC.

This sequence joins TRBV18 and TRBJ1-1; unclear D gene. This CDR3 comprises 16 residues. Trimming cost V 3 bases and J 1 base, with 15 bases left between them. Germline loops: CDR1 KGHSH, CDR2 LQKENI. In nucleotides, the CDR3 is TGTGCCAGCTCACCGGGCTTGGCGGGAGCGAACACTGAAGCTTTCTTT. Amino acids: CASSPGLAGANTEAFF.

CDR3 protein: CASRSAGDYSPLHF. The CDR3 DNA reads TGTGCCAGCAGGTCAGCAGGAGACTATTCACCCCTCCACTTT. This chain uses TRBV11-1 with TRBJ1-6; D gene ambiguous. This CDR3 has 14 amino acids. Germline-derived CDR1 and CDR2 are SGHAT and FQDESV (reference sequence). Trimming removed 6 bases at V and 8 bases at J, with 14 bases between.

This clonotype showed up just a few times. J is TRBJ2-7 and V is TRBV11-2, with D perhaps TRBD1 (5 bases). The CDR3 length is 14 residues. The germline gives CDR1 SGHAT, CDR2 FQNNGV. V dropped 4 bases and J dropped 4 bases, with 14 bases sitting between them. The CDR3 DNA follows: TGTGCCAGCAGCTCCCTATGGGGCAGGTACGAGCAGTACTTC. Translation gives CASSSLWGRYEQYF.

This clonotype has more than one count but fewer than ten. This chain joins TRBV20-1 and TRBJ1-1; weak D call: TRBD1 (6 bases). This CDR3 is built from 14 residues. The germline V gene encodes CDR1 DFQATT and CDR2 SNEGSKA (reference sequence). V was cut by 0 bases and J by 3 bases, with 11 bases left in between. DNA for the CDR3: TGCAGTGCTAGAGATCTCAGGGGCGACACTGAAGCTTTCTTT. The encoded protein is CSARDLRGDTEAFF.

The chain has TRBV7-9 and TRBJ1-4; TRBD1 is a possible D gene (6 bases). Between the trimmed V and J ends, which lost 5 bases and 7 bases, there was a span of 14 bases. CDR3 length equals 14 residues. Germline V CDR1 and CDR2: SEHNR, FQNEAQ (reference sequence). In DNA, the CDR3 is TGTGCCAGCAGCCTCGGGGGCTTCTCTGAAAAACTGTTTTTT. It encodes CASSLGGFSEKLFF. Full variable domain (rest looked up from reference TRBV7-9 and TRBJ1-4): DTGVSQNPRHKITKRGQNVTFRCDPISEHNRLYWYRQTLGQGPEFLTYFQNEAQLEKSRLLSDRFSAERPKGSFSTLEIQRTEQGDSAMYLCASSLGGFSEKLFFGSGTQLSVL.

This clonotype was observed at least ten times. The rearrangement links TRBV18 to TRBJ2-6, with a possible D match to TRBD2 (6 bases). CDR3 length equals 15 residues. Germline-derived CDR1 and CDR2 are KGHSH and LQKENI. Trimming pared 6 bases from V and 1 base from J, leaving 10 bases between. CDR3 region: CASSQRGSGANVLTF. The CDR3 DNA reads TGTGCCAGCTCTCAACGGGGGTCTGGGGCCAACGTCCTGACTTTC.